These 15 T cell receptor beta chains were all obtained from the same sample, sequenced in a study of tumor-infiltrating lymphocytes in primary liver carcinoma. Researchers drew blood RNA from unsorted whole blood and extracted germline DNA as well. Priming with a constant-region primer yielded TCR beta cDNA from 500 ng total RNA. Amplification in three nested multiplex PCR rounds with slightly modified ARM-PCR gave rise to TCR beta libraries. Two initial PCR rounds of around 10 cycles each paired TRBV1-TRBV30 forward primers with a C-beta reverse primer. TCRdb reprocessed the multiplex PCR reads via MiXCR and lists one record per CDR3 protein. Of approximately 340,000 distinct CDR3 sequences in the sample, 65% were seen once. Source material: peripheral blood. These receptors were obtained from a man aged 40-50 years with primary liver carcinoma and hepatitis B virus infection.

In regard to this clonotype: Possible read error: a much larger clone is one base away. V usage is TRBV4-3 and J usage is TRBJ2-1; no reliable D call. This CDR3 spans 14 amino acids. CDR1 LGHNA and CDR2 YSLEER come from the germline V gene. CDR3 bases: TGCGCCAGCAGCCAAGTGGGGTCCTACAATGGGCAGTTCTTC. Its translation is CASSQVGSYNGQFF.

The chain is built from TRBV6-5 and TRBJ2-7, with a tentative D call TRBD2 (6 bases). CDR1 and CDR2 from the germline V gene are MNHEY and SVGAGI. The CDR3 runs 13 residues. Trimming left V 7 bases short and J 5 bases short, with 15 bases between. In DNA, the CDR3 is TGTGCCAGCATCAAGGGAGGCTTGCACGAGCAGTACTTC. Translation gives CASIKGGLHEQYF.

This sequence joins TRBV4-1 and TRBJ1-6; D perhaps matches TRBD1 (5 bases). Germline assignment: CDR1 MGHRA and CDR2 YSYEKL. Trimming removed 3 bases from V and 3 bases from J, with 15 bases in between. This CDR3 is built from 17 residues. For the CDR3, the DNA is TGCGCCAGCAGCCAGGCTGTGGCGCAGGGCTATAATTCACCCCTCCACTTT. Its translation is CASSQAVAQGYNSPLHF.

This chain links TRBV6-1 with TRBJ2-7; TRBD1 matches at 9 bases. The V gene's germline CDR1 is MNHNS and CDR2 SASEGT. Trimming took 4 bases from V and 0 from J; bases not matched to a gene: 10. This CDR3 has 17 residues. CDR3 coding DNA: TGTGCCAGCAGTGGTTCGATGGGGACAGGGTACTCCTACGAGCAGTACTTC. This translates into CASSGSMGTGYSYEQYF.

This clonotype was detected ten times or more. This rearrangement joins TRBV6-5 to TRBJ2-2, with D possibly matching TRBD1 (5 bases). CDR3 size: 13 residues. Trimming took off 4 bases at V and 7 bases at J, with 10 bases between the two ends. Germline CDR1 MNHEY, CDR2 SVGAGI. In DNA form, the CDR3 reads TGTGCCAGCAGTTCCAGACAGAACGGGGAGCTGTTTTTT. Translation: CASSSRQNGELFF.

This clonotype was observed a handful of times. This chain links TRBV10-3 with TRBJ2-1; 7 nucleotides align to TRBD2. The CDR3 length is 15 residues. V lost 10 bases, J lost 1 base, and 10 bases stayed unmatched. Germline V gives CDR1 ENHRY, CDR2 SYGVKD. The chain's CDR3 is CATDGGSKSYNEQFF. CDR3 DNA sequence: TGTGCCACTGACGGCGGGAGTAAATCCTACAATGAGCAGTTCTTC.

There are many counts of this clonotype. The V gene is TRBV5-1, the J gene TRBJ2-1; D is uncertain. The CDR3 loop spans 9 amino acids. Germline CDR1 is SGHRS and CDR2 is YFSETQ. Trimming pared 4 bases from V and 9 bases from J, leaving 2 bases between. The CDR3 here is CASSGEQFF. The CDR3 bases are TGCGCCAGCAGCGGTGAGCAGTTCTTC. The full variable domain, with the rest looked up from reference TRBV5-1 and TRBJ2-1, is KAGVTQTPRYLIKTRGQQVTLSCSPISGHRSVSWYQQTPGQGLQFLFEYFSETQRNKGNFPGRFSGRQFSNSRSEMNVSTLELGDSALYLCASSGEQFFGPGTRLTVL.

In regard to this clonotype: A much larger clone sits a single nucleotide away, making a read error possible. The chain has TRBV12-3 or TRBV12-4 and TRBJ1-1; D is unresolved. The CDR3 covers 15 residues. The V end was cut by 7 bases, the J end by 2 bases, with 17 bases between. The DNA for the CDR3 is TGTGCCAGCATCAAACAGCAACTGAGCAACACTGAAGCTTTCTTT. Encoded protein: CASIKQQLSNTEAFF.

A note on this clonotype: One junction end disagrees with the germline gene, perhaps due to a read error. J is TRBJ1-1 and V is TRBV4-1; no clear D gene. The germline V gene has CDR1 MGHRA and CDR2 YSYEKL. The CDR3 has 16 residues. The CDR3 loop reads CASSVPDELIYTKAFF. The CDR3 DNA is TGCGCCAGCAGCGTACCGGACGAACTCATCTACACTAAAGCTTTCTTT.

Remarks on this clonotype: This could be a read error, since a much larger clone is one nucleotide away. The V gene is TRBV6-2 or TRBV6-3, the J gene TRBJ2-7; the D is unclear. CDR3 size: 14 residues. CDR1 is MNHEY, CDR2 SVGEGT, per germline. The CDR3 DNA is TGTGCCAGCAGTTACTCTCCGGGTACCTACCAGCAGTACTTC. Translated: CASSYSPGTYQQYF.

CDR3 amino acids: CASSPPMTSGGTDTQYF. The CDR3 bases are TGTGCCAGCAGCCCTCCCATGACTAGCGGGGGCACAGATACGCAGTATTTT. This rearrangement joins TRBV9 to TRBJ2-3, with 11 nucleotides matching TRBD2. Germline V gene data show CDR1 as SGDLS and CDR2 as YYNGEE. The V segment lost 4 bases and the J segment 1 base; nucleotides outside the gene matches: 8. The CDR3 sequence is 17 residues long.

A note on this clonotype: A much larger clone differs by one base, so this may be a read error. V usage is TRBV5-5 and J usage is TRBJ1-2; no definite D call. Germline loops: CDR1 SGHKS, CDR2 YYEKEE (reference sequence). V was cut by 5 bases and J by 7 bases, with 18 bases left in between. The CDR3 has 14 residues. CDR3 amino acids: CASRADLPGSGYTF. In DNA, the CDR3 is TGTGCCAGCAGGGCGGACCTACCCGGGAGTGGCTACACCTTC.

In DNA, the CDR3 is TGTGCCACCAGTCCTCAGGGGGGGGACTACGAGCAGTACTTC. This sequence encodes CATSPQGGDYEQYF. The chain has TRBV15 and TRBJ2-7; D is possibly TRBD1 or TRBD2 (7 bases each). In germline, CDR1 is LNHNV, CDR2 YYDKDF (reference sequence). Between the trimmed V and J ends, which lost 6 bases and 3 bases, there was a span of 15 bases. The CDR3 loop spans 14 amino acids.

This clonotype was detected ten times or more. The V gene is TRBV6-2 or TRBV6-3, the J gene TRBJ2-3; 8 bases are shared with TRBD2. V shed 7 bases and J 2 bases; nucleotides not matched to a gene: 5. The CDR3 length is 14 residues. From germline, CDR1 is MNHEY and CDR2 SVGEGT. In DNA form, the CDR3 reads TGTGCCAGCATGACTAGCGTATTCACAGATACGCAGTATTTT. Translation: CASMTSVFTDTQYF.

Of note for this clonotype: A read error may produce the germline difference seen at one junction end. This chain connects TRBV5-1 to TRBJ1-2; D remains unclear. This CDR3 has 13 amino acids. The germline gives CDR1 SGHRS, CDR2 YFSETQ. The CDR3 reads CASSLGTVYGYIF. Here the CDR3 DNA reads TGCGCCAGCAGCTTGGGAACGGTTTATGGCTACATCTTC.